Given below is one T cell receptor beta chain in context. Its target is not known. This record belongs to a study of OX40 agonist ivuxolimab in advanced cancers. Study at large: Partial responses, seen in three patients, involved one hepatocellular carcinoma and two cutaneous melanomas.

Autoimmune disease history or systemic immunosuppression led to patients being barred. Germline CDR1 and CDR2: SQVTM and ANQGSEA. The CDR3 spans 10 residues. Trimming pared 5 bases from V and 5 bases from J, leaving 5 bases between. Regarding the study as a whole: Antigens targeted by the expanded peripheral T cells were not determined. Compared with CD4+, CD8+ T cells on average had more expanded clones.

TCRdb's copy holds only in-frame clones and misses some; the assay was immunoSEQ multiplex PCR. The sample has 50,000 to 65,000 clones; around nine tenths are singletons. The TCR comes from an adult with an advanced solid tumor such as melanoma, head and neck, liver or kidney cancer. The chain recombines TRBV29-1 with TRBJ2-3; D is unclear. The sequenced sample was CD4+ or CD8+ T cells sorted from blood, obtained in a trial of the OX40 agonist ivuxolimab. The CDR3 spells CSVSEDTQYF. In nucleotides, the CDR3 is TGCAGCGTTAGCGAAGATACGCAGTATTTT.